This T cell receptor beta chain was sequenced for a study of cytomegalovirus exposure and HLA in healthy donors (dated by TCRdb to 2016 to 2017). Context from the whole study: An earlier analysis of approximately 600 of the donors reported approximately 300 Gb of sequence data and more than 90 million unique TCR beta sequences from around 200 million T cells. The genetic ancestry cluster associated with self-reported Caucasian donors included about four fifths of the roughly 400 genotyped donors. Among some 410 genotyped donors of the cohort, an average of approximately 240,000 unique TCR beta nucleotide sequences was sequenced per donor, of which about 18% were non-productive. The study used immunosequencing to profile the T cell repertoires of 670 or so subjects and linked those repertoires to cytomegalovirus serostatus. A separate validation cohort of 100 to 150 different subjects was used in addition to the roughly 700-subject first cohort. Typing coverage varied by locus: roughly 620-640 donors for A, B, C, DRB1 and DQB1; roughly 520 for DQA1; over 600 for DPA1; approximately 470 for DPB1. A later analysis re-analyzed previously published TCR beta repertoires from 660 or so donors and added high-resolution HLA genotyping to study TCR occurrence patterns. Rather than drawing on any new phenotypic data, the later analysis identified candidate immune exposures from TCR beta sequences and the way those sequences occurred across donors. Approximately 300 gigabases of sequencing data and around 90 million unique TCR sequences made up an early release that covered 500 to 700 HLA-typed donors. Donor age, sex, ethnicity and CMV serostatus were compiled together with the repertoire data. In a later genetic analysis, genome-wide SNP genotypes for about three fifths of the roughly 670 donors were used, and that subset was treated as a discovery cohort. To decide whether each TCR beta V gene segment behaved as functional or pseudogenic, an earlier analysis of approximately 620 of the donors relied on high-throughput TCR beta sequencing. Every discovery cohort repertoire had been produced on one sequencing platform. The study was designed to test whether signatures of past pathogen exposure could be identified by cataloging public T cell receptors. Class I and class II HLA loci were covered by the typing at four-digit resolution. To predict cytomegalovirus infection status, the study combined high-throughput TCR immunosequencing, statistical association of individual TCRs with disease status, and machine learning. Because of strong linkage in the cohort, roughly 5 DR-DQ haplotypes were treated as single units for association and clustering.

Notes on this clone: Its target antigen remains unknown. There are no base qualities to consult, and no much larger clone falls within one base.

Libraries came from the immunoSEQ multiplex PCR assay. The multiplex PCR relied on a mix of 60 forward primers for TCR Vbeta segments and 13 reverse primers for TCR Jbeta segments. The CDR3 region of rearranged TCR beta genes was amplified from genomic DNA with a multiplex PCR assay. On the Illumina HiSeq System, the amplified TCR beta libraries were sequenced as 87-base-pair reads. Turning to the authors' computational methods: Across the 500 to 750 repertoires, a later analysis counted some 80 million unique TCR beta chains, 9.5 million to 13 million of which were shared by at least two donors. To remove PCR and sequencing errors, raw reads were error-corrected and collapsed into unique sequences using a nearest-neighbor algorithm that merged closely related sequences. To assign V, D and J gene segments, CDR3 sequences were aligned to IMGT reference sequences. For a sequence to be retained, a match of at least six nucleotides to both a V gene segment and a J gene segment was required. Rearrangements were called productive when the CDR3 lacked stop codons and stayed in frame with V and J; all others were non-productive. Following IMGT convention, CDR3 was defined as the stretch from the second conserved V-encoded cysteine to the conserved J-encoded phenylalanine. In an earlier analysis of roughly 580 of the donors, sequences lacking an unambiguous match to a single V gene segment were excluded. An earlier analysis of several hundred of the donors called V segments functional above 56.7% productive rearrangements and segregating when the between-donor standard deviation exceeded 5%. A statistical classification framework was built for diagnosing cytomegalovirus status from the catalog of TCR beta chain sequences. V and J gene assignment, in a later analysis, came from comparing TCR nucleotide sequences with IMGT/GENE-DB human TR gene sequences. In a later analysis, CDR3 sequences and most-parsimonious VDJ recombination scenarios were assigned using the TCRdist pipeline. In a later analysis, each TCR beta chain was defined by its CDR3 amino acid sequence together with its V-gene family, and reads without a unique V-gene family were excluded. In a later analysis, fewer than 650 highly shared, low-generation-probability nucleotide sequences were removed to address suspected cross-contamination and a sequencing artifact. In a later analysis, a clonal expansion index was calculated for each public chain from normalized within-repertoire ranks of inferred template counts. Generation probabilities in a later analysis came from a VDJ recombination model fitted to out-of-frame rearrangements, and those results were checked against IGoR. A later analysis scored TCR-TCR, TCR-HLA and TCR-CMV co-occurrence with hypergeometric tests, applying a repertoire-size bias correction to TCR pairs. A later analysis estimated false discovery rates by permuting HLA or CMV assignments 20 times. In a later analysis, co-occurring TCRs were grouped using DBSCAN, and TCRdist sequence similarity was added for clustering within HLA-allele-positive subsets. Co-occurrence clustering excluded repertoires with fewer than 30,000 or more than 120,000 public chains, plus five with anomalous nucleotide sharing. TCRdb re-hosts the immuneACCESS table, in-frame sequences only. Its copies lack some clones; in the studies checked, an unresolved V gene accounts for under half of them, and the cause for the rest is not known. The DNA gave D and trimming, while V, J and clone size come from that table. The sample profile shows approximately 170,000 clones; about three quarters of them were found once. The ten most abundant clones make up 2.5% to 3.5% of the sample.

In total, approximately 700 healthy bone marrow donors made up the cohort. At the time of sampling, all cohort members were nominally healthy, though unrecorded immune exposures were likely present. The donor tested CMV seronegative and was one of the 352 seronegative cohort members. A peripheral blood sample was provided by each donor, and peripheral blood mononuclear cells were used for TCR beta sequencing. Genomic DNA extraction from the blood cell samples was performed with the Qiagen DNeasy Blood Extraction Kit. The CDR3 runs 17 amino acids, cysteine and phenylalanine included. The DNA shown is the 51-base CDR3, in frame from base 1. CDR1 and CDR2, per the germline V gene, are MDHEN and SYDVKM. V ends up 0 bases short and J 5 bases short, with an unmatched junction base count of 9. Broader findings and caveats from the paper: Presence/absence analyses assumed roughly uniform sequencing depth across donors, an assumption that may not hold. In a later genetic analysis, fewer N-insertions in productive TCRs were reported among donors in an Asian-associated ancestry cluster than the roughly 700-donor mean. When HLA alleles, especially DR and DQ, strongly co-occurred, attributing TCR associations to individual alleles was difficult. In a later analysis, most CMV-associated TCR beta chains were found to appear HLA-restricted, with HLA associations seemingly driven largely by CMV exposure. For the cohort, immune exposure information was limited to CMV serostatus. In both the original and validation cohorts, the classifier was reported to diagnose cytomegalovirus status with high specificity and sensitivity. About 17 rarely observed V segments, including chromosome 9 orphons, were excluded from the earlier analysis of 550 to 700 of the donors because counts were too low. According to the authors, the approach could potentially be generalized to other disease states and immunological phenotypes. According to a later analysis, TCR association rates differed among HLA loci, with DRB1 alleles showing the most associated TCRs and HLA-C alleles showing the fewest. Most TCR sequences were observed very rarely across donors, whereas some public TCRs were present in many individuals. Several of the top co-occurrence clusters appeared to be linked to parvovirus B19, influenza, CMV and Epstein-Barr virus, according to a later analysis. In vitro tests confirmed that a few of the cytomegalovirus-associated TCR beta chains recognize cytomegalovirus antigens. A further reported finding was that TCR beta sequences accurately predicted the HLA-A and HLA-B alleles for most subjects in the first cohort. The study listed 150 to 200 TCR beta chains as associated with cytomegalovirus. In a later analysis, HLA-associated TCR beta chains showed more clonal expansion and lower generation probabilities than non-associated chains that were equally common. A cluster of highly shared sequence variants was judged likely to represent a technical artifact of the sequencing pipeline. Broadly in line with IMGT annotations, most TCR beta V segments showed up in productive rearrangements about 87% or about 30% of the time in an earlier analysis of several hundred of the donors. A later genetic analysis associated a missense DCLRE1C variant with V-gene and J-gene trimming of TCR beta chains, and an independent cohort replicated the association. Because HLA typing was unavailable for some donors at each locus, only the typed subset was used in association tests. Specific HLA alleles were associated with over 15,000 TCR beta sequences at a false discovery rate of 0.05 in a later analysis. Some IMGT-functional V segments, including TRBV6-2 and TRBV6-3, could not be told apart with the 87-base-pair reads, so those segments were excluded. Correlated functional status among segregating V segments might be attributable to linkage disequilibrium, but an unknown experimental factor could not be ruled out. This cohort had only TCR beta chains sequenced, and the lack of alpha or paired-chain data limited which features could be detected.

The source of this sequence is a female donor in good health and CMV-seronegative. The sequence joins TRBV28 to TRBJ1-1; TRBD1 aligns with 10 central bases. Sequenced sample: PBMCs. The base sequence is TGTGCCAGCAGTTTATGGACCGGGACAGGGGATTTGACTGAAGCTTTCTTT. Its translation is CASSLWTGTGDLTEAFF.